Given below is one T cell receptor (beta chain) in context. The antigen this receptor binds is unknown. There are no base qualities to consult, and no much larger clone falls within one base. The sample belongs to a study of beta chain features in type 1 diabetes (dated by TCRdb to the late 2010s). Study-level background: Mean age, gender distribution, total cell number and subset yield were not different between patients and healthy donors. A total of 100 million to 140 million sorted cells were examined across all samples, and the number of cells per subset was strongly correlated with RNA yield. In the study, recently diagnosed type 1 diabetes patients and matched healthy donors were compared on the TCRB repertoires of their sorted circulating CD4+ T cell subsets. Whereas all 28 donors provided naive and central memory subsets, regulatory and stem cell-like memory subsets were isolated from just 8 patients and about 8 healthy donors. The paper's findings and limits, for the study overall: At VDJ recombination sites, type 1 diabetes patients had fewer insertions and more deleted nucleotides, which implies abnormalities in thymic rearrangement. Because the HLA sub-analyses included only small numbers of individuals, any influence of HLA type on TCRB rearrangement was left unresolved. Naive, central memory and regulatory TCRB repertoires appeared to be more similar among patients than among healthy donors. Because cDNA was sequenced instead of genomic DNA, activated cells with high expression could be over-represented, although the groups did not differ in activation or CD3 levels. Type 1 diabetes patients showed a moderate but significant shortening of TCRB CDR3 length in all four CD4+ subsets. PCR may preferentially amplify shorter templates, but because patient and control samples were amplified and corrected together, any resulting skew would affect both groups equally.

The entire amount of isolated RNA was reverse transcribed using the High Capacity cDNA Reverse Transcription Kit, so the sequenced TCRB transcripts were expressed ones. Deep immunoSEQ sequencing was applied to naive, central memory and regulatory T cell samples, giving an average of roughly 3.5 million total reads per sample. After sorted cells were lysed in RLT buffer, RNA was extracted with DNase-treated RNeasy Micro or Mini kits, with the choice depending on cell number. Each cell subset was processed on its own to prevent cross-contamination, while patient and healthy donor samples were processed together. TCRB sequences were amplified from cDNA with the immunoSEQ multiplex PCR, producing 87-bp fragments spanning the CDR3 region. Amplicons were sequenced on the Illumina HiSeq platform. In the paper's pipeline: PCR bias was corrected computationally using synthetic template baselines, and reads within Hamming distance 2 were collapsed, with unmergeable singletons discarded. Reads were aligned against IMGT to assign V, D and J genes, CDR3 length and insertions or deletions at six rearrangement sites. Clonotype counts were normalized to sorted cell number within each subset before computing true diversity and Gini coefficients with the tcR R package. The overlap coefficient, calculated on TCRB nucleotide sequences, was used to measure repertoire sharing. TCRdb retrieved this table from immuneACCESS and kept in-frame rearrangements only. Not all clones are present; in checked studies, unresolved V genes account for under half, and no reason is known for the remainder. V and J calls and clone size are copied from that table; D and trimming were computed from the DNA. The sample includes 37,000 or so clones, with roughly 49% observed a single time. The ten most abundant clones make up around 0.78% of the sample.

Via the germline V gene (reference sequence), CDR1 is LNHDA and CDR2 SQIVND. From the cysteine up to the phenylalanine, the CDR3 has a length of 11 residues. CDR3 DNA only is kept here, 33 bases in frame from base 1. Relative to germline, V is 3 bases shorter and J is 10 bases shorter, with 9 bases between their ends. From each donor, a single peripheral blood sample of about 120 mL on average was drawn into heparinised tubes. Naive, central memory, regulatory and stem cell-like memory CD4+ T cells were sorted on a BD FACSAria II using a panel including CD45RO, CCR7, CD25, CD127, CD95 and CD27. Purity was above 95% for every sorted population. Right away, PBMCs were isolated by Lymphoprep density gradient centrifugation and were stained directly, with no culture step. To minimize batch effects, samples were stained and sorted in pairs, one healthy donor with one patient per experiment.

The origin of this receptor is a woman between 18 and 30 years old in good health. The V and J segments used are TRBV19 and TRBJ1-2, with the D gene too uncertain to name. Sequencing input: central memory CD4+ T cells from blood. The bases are TGTGCCAGTAGTATTGGAGGACTCTACACCTTC. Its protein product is CASSIGGLYTF.